The present TCR beta chain was sequenced within a study of shared clonotypes between healthy human individuals. Findings of the study overall: Lower generation probabilities were found for non-shared clonotypes than for those shared by all four donors. Around 5.4% of naive CD4 clonotypes were common to several donors. Sample collection involved blood only; tissue repertoires are likely different.

V lost 7 bases, J lost 1 base, and 12 bases lay in between. From germline, CDR1 is MNHEY and CDR2 SVGAGI. This CDR3 is built from 14 residues. TCRdb keeps only in-frame clones here, not all; method: immunoSEQ multiplex PCR. The table shows around 2.1 million clones, with approximately 96% occurring only once. Regarding this clone: Antigen: not known.

The sequencing sample was made of naive CD4+ T cells sorted from blood. The subset here: CD45RA+ positively selected. This rearrangement joins TRBV6-5 to TRBJ2-3, with a possible D match to TRBD1 (7 bases). This clonotype was obtained from a man aged 18 to 29 in good health. CDR3 DNA sequence: TGTGCCAGCAACAGGGGAGGCGGCACAGATACGCAGTATTTT. Translated, it gives CASNRGGGTDTQYF.